Listed below are T cell receptor beta chains from one sample, sequenced in a study of shared clonotypes between healthy human individuals. The repertoire was sequenced with immunoSEQ multiplex PCR; TCRdb's copy has only in-frame clones and lacks some. Of 2.3 million or so clones in the sample, about 92% were seen once. Sequenced material: naive CD4+ T cells from PBMCs. The receptors were sampled from a man in his late teens or twenties in good health. Some clones in this sample may be carry-over from other donors' samples. Both conserved end residues are part of each CDR3. The order of the fields is V gene, CDR3 length, clone size, J gene, D gene, CDR3 DNA, CDR3 protein. D genes are given only for firm matches. Where a row states a size, it is once, few, many or the class of an expanded clone; other rows omit it.

>TRBV6-1|15|once|TRBJ2-7|TRBD1
TGTGCCAGCAGTCCGATCGGGACAGGGACCTACGAGCAGTACTTC
CASSPIGTGTYEQYF
>TRBV5-1|18|NA|TRBJ2-3|TRBD2
TGCGCCAGCAGCAGGGGACTAGCGGGAAGACAGAGCACAGATACGCAGTATTTT
CASSRGLAGRQSTDTQYF
>TRBV28|15|NA|TRBJ2-1|TRBD2
TGTGCCAGCAGGCACCGGGCGGGAGGGGGTAATGAGCAGTTCTTC
CASRHRAGGGNEQFF
>TRBV9|15|NA|TRBJ2-2|NA
TGTGCCAGCAGCGTACAGAGCGCCAGCGCCGGGGAGCTGTTTTTT
CASSVQSASAGELFF
>TRBV25-1|16|once|TRBJ2-3|NA
TGTGCCAGCAGTGAATTAGGGGTTCGAGGCACAGATACGCAGTATTTT
CASSELGVRGTDTQYF
>TRBV6-5|14|once|TRBJ1-1|NA
TGTGCCAGCAGTTATGGGCGGGGAGACACTGAAGCTTTCTTT
CASSYGRGDTEAFF
>TRBV6-1|15|once|TRBJ1-2|NA
TGTGCCAGCAGTGACGGCTGGGAGTACAACTATGGCTACACCTTC
CASSDGWEYNYGYTF
>TRBV28|12|NA|TRBJ2-7|NA
TGTGCCAGCAGTTTCGCGGACGCGGAGCAGTACTTC
CASSFADAEQYF
>TRBV14|15|NA|TRBJ1-3|NA
TGTGCCAGCAGCCTCTTTGCGAGCTCTGGAAACACCATATATTTT
CASSLFASSGNTIYF
>TRBV6-5|15|NA|TRBJ2-5|NA
TGTGCCAGCAGTTATTCCCATCGGGTCCAAGAGACCCAGTACTTC
CASSYSHRVQETQYF
>TRBV18|15|NA|TRBJ1-6|NA
TGTGCCAGCTCACTTGCCCCACAGAATAATTCACCCCTCCACTTT
CASSLAPQNNSPLHF
>TRBV28|13|NA|TRBJ1-2|NA
TGTGCCAGCACGCCAGGGAACAGGCGGGGCTACACCTTC
CASTPGNRRGYTF
>TRBV2|14|few|TRBJ1-1|NA
TGTGCCAGCAGTCCCGACAGAACCCACACTGAAGCTTTCTTT
CASSPDRTHTEAFF
>TRBV2|14|NA|TRBJ1-1|NA
TGTGCCAGCTGTTCGACACCGCTCGAGACTGAAGCTTTCTTT
CASCSTPLETEAFF
>TRBV5-1|17|NA|TRBJ2-6|NA
TGCGCCAGCAGCTTGGGGGGACTCAGCTCTGGGGCCAACGTCCTGACTTTC
CASSLGGLSSGANVLTF
>TRBV5-1|14|NA|TRBJ1-1|NA
TGCGCCAGCAGCTTGGACTATGGTGGAACTGAAGCTTTCTTT
CASSLDYGGTEAFF
>TRBV6-5|15|NA|TRBJ1-1|NA
TGTGCCAGCAGTTACTCAAGCCAGTCCACAAGCACAGCTTTCTTT
CASSYSSQSTSTAFF
>TRBV5-1|15|NA|TRBJ2-3|NA
TGCGCCAGCAGCCCCTGGGAGAATGAGGCGGATACGCAGTATTTT
CASSPWENEADTQYF
>TRBV28|16|NA|TRBJ2-3|TRBD1
TGTGCCAGCAGCCTACTGGGACAGGGGGTGGCAGATACGCAGTATTTT
CASSLLGQGVADTQYF
>TRBV18|14|NA|TRBJ1-5|TRBD1
TGTGCCAGCTCACCAGGGACAGGGAATCAGCCCCAGCATTTT
CASSPGTGNQPQHF
>TRBV5-1|14|NA|TRBJ2-1|TRBD2
TGCGCCAGCAGCCTACTAGCGGGAGGTAATGAGCAGTTCTTC
CASSLLAGGNEQFF
>TRBV5-6|18|NA|TRBJ2-3|NA
TGTGCCAGCAGTTCGGCCCGGGGGGACACCTTCATCACAGATACGCAGTATTTT
CASSSARGDTFITDTQYF
>TRBV5-1|16|NA|TRBJ2-2|NA
TGCGCCAGCAGCTTTTATCGAGGCCAGAACACCGGGGAGCTGTTTTTT
CASSFYRGQNTGELFF
>TRBV28|13|NA|TRBJ2-5|NA
TGTGCCAGCAGTTTACTTGGGGGCGGGACCCAGTACTTC
CASSLLGGGTQYF
>TRBV15|14|NA|TRBJ2-1|NA
TGTGCCACCAGCAGAGGGGAAGGGATCAATGAGCAGTTCTTC
CATSRGEGINEQFF
>TRBV18|15|NA|TRBJ1-1|NA
TGTGCCAGCTCACCACCGTCAGTCTTGAACACTGAAGCTTTCTTT
CASSPPSVLNTEAFF
>TRBV6-5|14|NA|TRBJ1-1|NA
TGTGCCAGCAGCGAGCAGGGAGGGAAGGCTGAAGCTTTCTTT
CASSEQGGKAEAFF
>TRBV9|15|NA|TRBJ2-1|NA
TGTGCCAGCAGCGTATCGGGCCACGGATACAATGAGCAGTTCTTC
CASSVSGHGYNEQFF
>TRBV5-4|20|NA|TRBJ1-1|TRBD1
TGTGCCAGCAGCTTGGGGGTGACAGGGAGTGGAGTGGGCAGGAACACTGAAGCTTTCTTT
CASSLGVTGSGVGRNTEAFF
>TRBV7-2|15|NA|TRBJ2-1|TRBD2
TGTGCCAGCAGCATAACTAGCGGCTGGAACAATGAGCAGTTCTTC
CASSITSGWNNEQFF
>TRBV28|15|NA|TRBJ2-7|NA
TGTGCCAGCAGTTTAAAGGGGACACTCTCCTACGAGCAGTACTTC
CASSLKGTLSYEQYF
>TRBV5-4|15|NA|TRBJ2-4|NA
TGTGCCAGCAGCCGCACTAGGACTTCGGGAAACATTCAGTACTTC
CASSRTRTSGNIQYF
>TRBV5-1|15|NA|TRBJ1-5|NA
TGCGCCAGCAGCCCCCGGACGGGGAGCAATCAGCCCCAGCATTTT
CASSPRTGSNQPQHF
>TRBV6-6|14|NA|TRBJ2-3|NA
TGTGCCAGCGAGGCGGGGCGGACCACAGATACGCAGTATTTT
CASEAGRTTDTQYF
>TRBV5-1|12|NA|TRBJ2-7|NA
TGCGCCAGCAGCCCCGCTTCCTACGAGCAGTACTTC
CASSPASYEQYF
>TRBV27|15|NA|TRBJ2-1|NA
TGTGCCAGCAGTTTATCGGGGAGAGGGAACAATGAGCAGTTCTTC
CASSLSGRGNNEQFF
>TRBV7-9|14|once|TRBJ1-2|NA
TGTGCCAGCAGCTACCTGACCGGACCCCAAGGCTACACCTTC
CASSYLTGPQGYTF
>TRBV4-3|13|NA|TRBJ1-1|NA
TGCGCCAGCAGCCAAGAGGGCGGGACTGAAGCTTTCTTT
CASSQEGGTEAFF
>TRBV5-1|13|NA|TRBJ2-3|NA
TGCGCCAGCAGCGCTAGCGTCACAGATACGCAGTATTTT
CASSASVTDTQYF
>TRBV30|14|once|TRBJ1-3|NA
TGTGCCTGGAGTCTTACAGTAACTGGAAACACCATATATTTT
CAWSLTVTGNTIYF
>TRBV5-1|15|NA|TRBJ2-5|NA
TGCGCCAGCAGGGGGGGGCGCCAAGGTGGAGAGACCCAGTACTTC
CASRGGRQGGETQYF